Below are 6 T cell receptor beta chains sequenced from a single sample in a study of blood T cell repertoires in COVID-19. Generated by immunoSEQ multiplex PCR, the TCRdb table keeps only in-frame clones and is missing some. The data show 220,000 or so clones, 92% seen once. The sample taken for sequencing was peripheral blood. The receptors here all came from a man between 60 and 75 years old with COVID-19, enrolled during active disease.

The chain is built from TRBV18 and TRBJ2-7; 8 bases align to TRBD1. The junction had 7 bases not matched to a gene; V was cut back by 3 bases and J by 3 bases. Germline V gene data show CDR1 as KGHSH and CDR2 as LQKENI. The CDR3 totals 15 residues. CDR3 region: CASSPRQGPNYEQYF. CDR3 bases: TGTGCCAGCTCACCCCGACAGGGGCCCAACTACGAGCAGTACTTC.

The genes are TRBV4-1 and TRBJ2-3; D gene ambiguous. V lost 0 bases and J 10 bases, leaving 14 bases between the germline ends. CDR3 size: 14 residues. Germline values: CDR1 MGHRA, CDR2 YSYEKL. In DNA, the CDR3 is TGCGCCAGCAGCCAAGATGGGCGCCAACTGGCGCAGTATTTT. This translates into CASSQDGRQLAQYF.

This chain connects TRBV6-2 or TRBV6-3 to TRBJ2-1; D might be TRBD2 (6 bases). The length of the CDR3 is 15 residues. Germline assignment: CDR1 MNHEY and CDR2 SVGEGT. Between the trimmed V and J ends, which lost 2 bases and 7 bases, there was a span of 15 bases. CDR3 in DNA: TGTGCCAGCAGTTACGGCGGGGCAGCGCGAAATGAGCAGTTCTTC. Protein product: CASSYGGAARNEQFF.

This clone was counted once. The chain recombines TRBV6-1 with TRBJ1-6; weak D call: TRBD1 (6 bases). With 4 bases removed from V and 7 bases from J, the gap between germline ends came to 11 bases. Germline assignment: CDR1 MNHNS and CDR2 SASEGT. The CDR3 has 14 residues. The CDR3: CASSVRQENSPLHF. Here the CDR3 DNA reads TGTGCCAGCAGTGTTCGACAGGAGAATTCACCCCTCCACTTT.

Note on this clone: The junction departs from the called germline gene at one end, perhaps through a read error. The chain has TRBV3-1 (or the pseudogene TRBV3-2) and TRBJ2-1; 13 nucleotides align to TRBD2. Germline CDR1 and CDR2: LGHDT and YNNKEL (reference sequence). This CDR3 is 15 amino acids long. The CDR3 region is CASSQDRLAGGQLLF. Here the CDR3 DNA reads TGTGCCAGCAGCCAAGATCGACTAGCGGGAGGCCAACTCCTCTTC.

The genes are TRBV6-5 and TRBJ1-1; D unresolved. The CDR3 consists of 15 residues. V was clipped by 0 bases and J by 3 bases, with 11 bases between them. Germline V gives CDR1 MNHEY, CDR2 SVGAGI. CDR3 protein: CASSYSAGMDTEAFF. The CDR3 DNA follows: TGTGCCAGCAGTTACTCCGCCGGGATGGACACTGAAGCTTTCTTT.